This T cell receptor (beta chain) was observed in a study of regulatory T cells in long-lasting Graves disease (dated by TCRdb to 2020 to 2022). Background on the whole study: Persistent Graves' disease was defined as persistently positive TSH receptor autoantibodies together with antithyroid drug treatment for over 5 years. Persistent Graves' disease patients in the clinical cohort had taken antithyroid drugs for approximately 9.5 years on average. Persistent Graves' disease patients were compared with newly diagnosed Graves' disease patients by peripheral blood TCR sequencing and RNA sequencing. A total of around 35 samples underwent TCR sequencing, from around 13 patients with persistent Graves' disease and about 20 patients with newly diagnosed Graves' disease. The study was conducted in China and was registered as a clinical trial.

Here is what the overall study found, with its caveats: The authors noted that the small sample size was a limitation that may lower accuracy. Sequencing and analysis were restricted to the TCR beta chain. Because the primary lesion, thyroid tissue, could not be accessed, the study looked at peripheral blood alone. Compared with newly diagnosed patients, persistent Graves' disease patients had lower TCR Shannon entropy and fewer highly expanded clones, which suggests clonal expansion. More public clonotypes were shared among persistent patients (roughly 2,700) than among newly diagnosed patients (966). Preferential use of TRBV28, TRBJ1-2 and TRBJ2-5 was observed in persistent disease, whereas TRBV20-1 and TRBJ2-1 were favored in newly diagnosed disease.

In light of the paper, this sample's time point label describes: persistent/refractory GD, antithyroid drugs over 5 years with positive TRAb. For both TCR sequencing and RNA sequencing, RNA was extracted from PBMCs in TRIzol. The diagnosis of Graves' disease was made according to American Thyroid Association guidelines. Patients were recruited from an endocrinology department in Xi'an, China. Each patient gave roughly 10 milliliters of peripheral blood, collected in an EDTA anticoagulant tube. Ficoll Paque Plus density gradient separation was used to isolate PBMCs, and no additional T cell sorting was done. An Agilent 2100 Bioanalyzer and agarose gel were used to assess RNA quality, and a NanoDrop 2000 was used to measure RNA concentration. The method behind the library was multiplex PCR. The run used an Illumina HiSeq 4000. To build TCR beta libraries, CDR3 regions were amplified by Arm-PCR using iRepertoire HTBI primers. Before sequencing, the PCR products went through gel purification. In the authors' own workflow: Gene usage analysis of CDR3 amino acid clonotypes used the approximately 62 TRBV and more than 13 TRBJ segments found across samples. COPE and FqMerger were used to merge the filtered high-quality paired reads into contigs. BLAST was used to align contigs to IMGT TRBV, TRBD and TRBJ reference genes, with CDR3 defined following IMGT. Any clonotype with a frequency above 0.1% was classified as a highly expanded clone. Repertoire diversity was measured by Shannon entropy, and V-J evenness by the Gini coefficient. Clonotypes shared by more than one individual were considered public. The raw public reads went through TCRdb reprocessing: fastp at Q25, MiXCR clone calling, in-frame beta chains kept. Rows merge per CDR3 protein into single entries with the most common DNA and genes. The V and J calls were not made by the authors but by TCRdb's processing. In this sample the table shows hundreds of thousands of distinct CDR3 sequences, about 32% of which occur a single time. The top ten clones comprise under 55% of the sample.

Concerning this clonotype itself: Its specific antigen is unknown. No base quality values were provided; no much bigger clone lies one nucleotide off.

CDR1 is given as SGDLS and CDR2 as YYNGEE, both from the germline V gene. The CDR3, cysteine through phenylalanine, is 16 amino acids long. Only the CDR3 DNA stays, 48 bases, in frame from base 1. The junction carries 16 bases between V and J, which are trimmed by 3 bases and 3 bases respectively. The sequence links TRBV9 to TRBJ1-3, with the D gene call left open. The sample here was peripheral blood mononuclear cells (PBMCs), taken when the disease was refractory, from a patient treated with antithyroid drugs. The sequence came from a female donor with Graves disease. In nucleotide form, the sequence is TGTGCCAGCAGCGAGGGCCACGGTTGGCTTGGAAACACCATATATTTT. Translated, this is CASSEGHGWLGNTIYF.